This entry lists 27 T cell receptor beta chains sequenced from one sample in a study of spatial heterogeneity in lung cancer. The time point: sample taken at primary tumor resection. Researchers sequenced whole RNA taken from tumor, nontumor lung or frozen PBMC without sorting. TCRdb independently ran MiXCR on the 5' RACE reads; one entry per CDR3 protein. Among 20,000 to 25,000 distinct CDR3 sequences listed, about 4.9% were seen once. The sample in question was PBMCs, obtained at surgery. The receptor source for this set is a male donor with early-stage non-small cell lung cancer.

This clonotype was detected many times. This chain joins TRBV6-5 and TRBJ2-7, with TRBD1 matching 8 bases. V shed 2 bases and J 2 bases; nucleotides not matched to a gene: 5. CDR3 length: 15 residues. The germline gives CDR1 MNHEY, CDR2 SVGAGI. The CDR3: CASSYEAGGPYEQYF. The CDR3 DNA follows: TGTGCCAGCAGTTACGAGGCAGGGGGCCCCTACGAGCAGTACTTC.

This clonotype was detected many times. The chain's CDR3 is CASSQGTLEPYEQYF. The CDR3 region has the DNA TGTGCCAGCAGTCAGGGGACACTTGAGCCCTACGAGCAGTACTTC. The chain employs TRBV6-2 or TRBV6-3 and TRBJ2-7; D might be TRBD1 (6 bases). V lost 5 bases to trimming and J lost 2 bases, with 16 bases between them. Germline V gene lookup returns CDR1 MNHEY and CDR2 SVGEGT. The CDR3 has 15 residues.

This clonotype was seen repeatedly, ten times or more. This chain links TRBV13 with TRBJ2-7, with 8 bases aligning to TRBD1. From germline, CDR1 is PRHDT and CDR2 FYEKMQ (reference sequence). With V trimmed by 5 bases and J by 7 bases, 10 bases remained unmatched. The CDR3 loop spans 14 amino acids. For the CDR3, the DNA is TGTGCCAGCAGCCCACGTCAGGGGGCGAGGGAGCAGTACTTC. As protein: CASSPRQGAREQYF.

The table lists this clonotype with many counts. This chain joins TRBV20-1 and TRBJ2-7; 9 bases agree with TRBD2. J gave up 6 bases and V 6 bases, and 12 bases lay outside the gene matches. CDR3 size: 14 residues. Germline CDR1 reads DFQATT; CDR2 reads SNEGSKA (reference sequence). The CDR3 bases are TGCAGTGCACTAGGACAGGAACTAGCGGGCGAGCAGTACTTC. Residues: CSALGQELAGEQYF.

This clonotype was found many times. The chain combines TRBV20-1 with TRBJ1-4; TRBD1 matches at 10 bases. This CDR3 has 13 amino acids. Trimming at V came to 5 bases and at J to 5 bases, leaving 2 bases not matched to a gene. Germline CDR1 DFQATT, CDR2 SNEGSKA (reference sequence). The CDR3 nucleotides read TGCAGTGCTTTGGGACAGGGGAATGAAAAACTGTTTTTT. This gives the protein CSALGQGNEKLFF.

This clonotype was seen many times. This chain connects TRBV29-1 to TRBJ2-1; no clear D gene. The CDR3 has 15 amino acids. With 2 bases removed from V and 3 bases from J, the gap between germline ends came to 14 bases. Germline assignment: CDR1 SQVTM and CDR2 ANQGSEA. CDR3 sequence reads: CSVESSLRSYNEQFF. The CDR3, as DNA: TGCAGCGTTGAATCTTCCCTCAGGAGCTACAATGAGCAGTTCTTC.

This clonotype was counted at least ten times. The rearrangement joins TRBV6-1 to TRBJ2-7; TRBD1 aligns across 11 bases. Germline V gives CDR1 MNHNS, CDR2 SASEGT. The CDR3 sequence is 20 residues long. With 5 bases clipped from V and 4 bases from J, the junction kept 22 bases outside the gene matches. The CDR3, as DNA: TGTGCCAGCAGTACCTCCATAGTGGGGACAGGGGGGCATCGCCAATACGAGCAGTACTTC. As protein: CASSTSIVGTGGHRQYEQYF.

The chain uses TRBV20-1 and TRBJ1-3, with 10 bases that match TRBD1. Germline assignment: CDR1 DFQATT and CDR2 SNEGSKA (reference sequence). The CDR3 covers 15 residues. Germline trimming cut 3 bases from V and 4 bases from J; bases unmatched to any gene: 6. The CDR3 DNA sequence: TGCAGTGCTAGCCGACAGGGGGCATCCGGAAACACCATATATTTT. Encoded protein: CSASRQGASGNTIYF.

In this sample, this clonotype turned up many times. This sequence joins TRBV6-6 and TRBJ2-3; D is unresolved. This CDR3 region has 17 residues. Germline values: CDR1 MNHNY, CDR2 SVGAGI (reference sequence). V was pared by 0 bases and J by 0 bases, with 13 bases between. CDR3 amino acids: CASSYSIQRSSTDTQYF. In DNA form, the CDR3 reads TGTGCCAGCAGTTACTCGATTCAGCGTTCGAGCACAGATACGCAGTATTTT.

Sample share makes this clonotype medium-sized. CDR3 protein: CASSLTSGTETQYF. CDR3 bases: TGTGCCAGCAGCTTAACTAGCGGAACAGAGACCCAGTACTTC. The chain employs TRBV7-2 and TRBJ2-5, with 8 nucleotides matching TRBD2. V lost 2 bases to trimming and J lost 4 bases; unmatched junction nucleotides: 3. This CDR3 is 14 amino acids long. From germline, CDR1 is SGHTA and CDR2 FQGNSA.

This clonotype was observed at least ten times. J is TRBJ2-4 and V is TRBV19; D is uncertain. CDR1 and CDR2 from the germline V gene are LNHDA and SQIVND (reference sequence). The CDR3 consists of 14 residues. V was shortened by 4 bases and J by 7 bases, with 14 bases between the two germline ends. The CDR3 loop reads CASSKGVRSNIQYF. The CDR3 DNA reads TGTGCCAGTAGTAAGGGCGTAAGGAGCAACATTCAGTACTTC.

This clonotype was counted many times. This chain links TRBV7-6 with TRBJ2-5; D gene unclear. The CDR3 is made up of 14 amino acids. V was clipped by 5 bases and J by 1 base, with 11 bases between them. Germline V lookup: CDR1 SGHVS, CDR2 FNYEAQ. This chain's CDR3 is CASSEQTFQETQYF. The CDR3 DNA is TGTGCCAGCAGCGAGCAGACGTTCCAAGAGACCCAGTACTTC.

This clonotype was seen repeatedly, ten times or more. The chain joins TRBV12-3 or TRBV12-4 to TRBJ2-1, with D perhaps being TRBD1 or TRBD2 (6 bases each). The CDR3 is 14 amino acids. V was clipped by 7 bases and J by 4 bases, with 14 bases between them. The CDR3 coding sequence is TGTGCCAGCACCCTGAGGGGGGCTTACAATGAGCAGTTCTTC. This sequence encodes CASTLRGAYNEQFF.

This clonotype was counted at least ten times. The chain has TRBV29-1 and TRBJ1-2; unclear D gene. Germline assignment: CDR1 SQVTM and CDR2 ANQGSEA. The CDR3 contains 14 residues. V dropped 8 bases and J dropped 4 bases, with 20 bases sitting between them. This chain's CDR3 is CSSLPAQDPYGYTF. CDR3 DNA: TGCAGCTCCTTACCGGCACAAGACCCCTATGGCTACACCTTC.

This clonotype has at least ten counts. The gene calls are TRBV4-2 and TRBJ2-2; tentatively, D is TRBD2 (5 bases). Germline CDR1 is LGHNA and CDR2 is YNFKEQ. V gave up 7 bases and J gave up 5 bases, with 14 bases separating them. This CDR3 region has 14 residues. The DNA of the CDR3 is TGTGCCAGCACCTCGGGATGGAGGACCGGGGAGCTGTTTTTT. Protein product: CASTSGWRTGELFF.

Notes on this clonotype: A much larger clone lies one base from this, so it may be a read error. This chain uses TRBV7-2 with TRBJ1-4; 9 bases line up with TRBD1. This CDR3 spans 15 amino acids. Looked up from germline, CDR1 is SGHTA and CDR2 is FQGNSA. Trimming took 3 bases from V and 9 from J; bases not matched to a gene: 8. CDR3 protein: CASSLGDRDAKKLFF. The CDR3 coding sequence is TGTGCCAGCAGCTTGGGGGACAGGGATGCGAAAAAACTGTTTTTT.

This clonotype was counted many times. The chain recombines TRBV7-3 with TRBJ2-3; no clear D gene. The germline CDR1 and CDR2 sequences are SGHTA and FQGTGA. Trimming took 2 bases from V and 4 from J, leaving 19 bases between them. The CDR3 length is 17 residues. CDR3: CASSLSSTLIGPDTQYF. In DNA, the CDR3 is TGTGCCAGCAGCTTATCCTCCACTCTCATTGGACCAGATACGCAGTATTTT.

This clonotype was detected ten times or more. V gene TRBV12-3 or TRBV12-4 combines with J gene TRBJ1-3, with a possible D match to TRBD1 (6 bases). The V end was cut by 8 bases, the J end by 4 bases, with 15 bases between. The CDR3 runs to 14 residues. CDR3 protein: CASSEAQGGNTIYF. The CDR3 nucleotides are TGTGCCAGCTCCGAAGCACAGGGAGGAAACACCATATATTTT.

The CDR3 DNA is TGTGCCAGCAGTCCTCGGTTCGTCGGTAATTACTACGAGCAGTACTTC. Residues: CASSPRFVGNYYEQYF. The chain couples TRBV5-5 to TRBJ2-7; D remains ambiguous. The CDR3 runs to 16 residues. CDR1 SGHKS and CDR2 YYEKEE come from the germline V gene (reference sequence). V lost 5 bases, J lost 3 bases, and 21 bases lay in between.

Notes on this clonotype: A much bigger clone sits one base away, suggesting this may be a read error. V gene TRBV12-3 or TRBV12-4 combines with J gene TRBJ2-1; 7 bases agree with TRBD2. The CDR3 sequence is 15 residues long. Unmatched junction bases numbered 13, after V lost 5 bases and J lost 9 bases. This CDR3 reads CASSPPAAGSGEQFF. The CDR3 nucleotides read TGTGCCAGCAGTCCCCCAGCAGCGGGAAGTGGTGAGCAGTTCTTC.

This clonotype showed up many times. DNA for the CDR3: TGTGCCAGCAGTTTAAACGGGGTGGGAGAGACCCAGTACTTC. Translated: CASSLNGVGETQYF. V is TRBV12-3 or TRBV12-4 and J is TRBJ2-5; weak D call: TRBD2 (5 bases). The CDR3 has 14 residues. The V and J ends lost 2 bases and 4 bases respectively, with 11 bases between them.

This clonotype was found many times. The chain joins TRBV7-9 to TRBJ2-4; a weak D match, TRBD2 (5 bases). Germline V lookup: CDR1 SEHNR, CDR2 FQNEAQ (reference sequence). The V end was cut by 9 bases, the J end by 2 bases, with 11 bases between. The CDR3 is 13 amino acids. The CDR3 spells CARLGRSKNIQYF. As DNA, the CDR3 is TGTGCCAGGCTAGGGAGATCCAAAAACATTCAGTACTTC.

This clonotype was recorded at least ten times. The genes are TRBV7-8 and TRBJ2-7; D is undetermined. The CDR3 totals 16 residues. The germline gives CDR1 SGHVS, CDR2 FQNEAQ. The V end lost 5 bases, the J end lost 0 bases, and 17 bases lay between the germline ends. The CDR3 reads CASSRTMAASSYEQYF. CDR3 in DNA: TGTGCCAGCAGCCGAACCATGGCTGCGAGCTCCTACGAGCAGTACTTC.

In its sample, this clonotype was seen many times. This chain connects TRBV7-2 to TRBJ2-5; D uncertain. This CDR3 comprises 14 residues. Germline lookup yields CDR1 SGHTA and CDR2 FQGNSA. The V gene lost 5 bases and the J gene lost 0 bases, with 10 bases spanning the gap. The CDR3 spells CASSHGPNQETQYF. DNA for the CDR3: TGTGCCAGCAGCCACGGACCGAACCAAGAGACCCAGTACTTC.

This rearrangement joins TRBV5-1 to TRBJ2-5, with TRBD1 matching 7 bases. The junction had 9 bases not matched to a gene; V was cut back by 2 bases and J by 5 bases. This CDR3 contains 15 residues. From germline, CDR1 is SGHRS and CDR2 YFSETQ. CDR3 in amino acids: CASSFWDSSGETQYF. In DNA form, the CDR3 reads TGCGCCAGCAGCTTCTGGGACAGCAGTGGCGAGACCCAGTACTTC.

Ten or more counts support this clonotype. The chain is built from TRBV28 and TRBJ1-2; perhaps TRBD1 as D (6 bases). This CDR3 region has 15 residues. The ends were cut back, 0 bases at V and 8 bases at J, with 16 bases in the middle. Germline values: CDR1 MDHEN, CDR2 SYDVKM. For the CDR3, the DNA is TGTGCCAGCAGTTTATGGTACCGGGACAACGAAGGCTACACCTTC. This codes for CASSLWYRDNEGYTF.

This clonotype was counted many times. The chain links TRBV27 to TRBJ2-3, with 9 bases fitting TRBD2. Germline values: CDR1 MNHEY, CDR2 SMNVEV (reference sequence). This CDR3 has 16 amino acids. V was clipped by 5 bases and J by 5 bases; unmatched bases: 11. This chain's CDR3 is CASSASSGGRVDTQYF. The CDR3 bases are TGTGCCAGCAGTGCGTCGAGCGGGGGGAGGGTAGATACGCAGTATTTT.